One and the same sample provided the 17 T cell receptor beta chains below, sequenced in a study of PD-1 blockade in classical Hodgkin lymphoma. Data came from immunoSEQ multiplex PCR; TCRdb stores just in-frame clones and leaves some out. Altogether approximately 25,000 clones are present, around 72% being singletons, with the ten largest covering 3% to 4.5%. Time point given: cycle 4 day 1 (C4D1), after more than five weeks of nivolumab. Autologous stem cell transplantation was followed by relapse in every patient, and brentuximab vedotin exposure varied. Material: peripheral blood mononuclear cells (PBMCs), obtained before the fourth cycle of nivolumab. Receptor source: a human donor with classical Hodgkin lymphoma.

This chain links TRBV28 with TRBJ1-6; D unclear. Trimming removed 5 bases at V and 9 bases at J, with 14 bases between. The germline CDR1 and CDR2 sequences are MDHEN and SYDVKM. The CDR3 consists of 14 residues. The CDR3 DNA reads as TGTGCCAGCAGTCTAACAACGCCGAGTTCACCCCTCCACTTT. This codes for CASSLTTPSSPLHF.

This clone counts as medium-sized (0.01 to 0.1%). This chain connects TRBV19 to TRBJ2-2; 7 nucleotides align to TRBD1. The CDR3 length is 14 residues. Germline-derived CDR1 and CDR2 are LNHDA and SQIVND (reference sequence). With 5 bases clipped from V and 1 base from J, the junction kept 1 base outside the gene matches. The CDR3: CASSRTGNTGELFF. CDR3 coding DNA: TGTGCCAGTAGTCGGACAGGGAACACCGGGGAGCTGTTTTTT.

V usage is TRBV18 and J usage is TRBJ1-6, with a tentative D call TRBD1 (5 bases). V shed 2 bases and J shed 4 bases, with 9 bases lying between them. The germline V gene has CDR1 KGHSH and CDR2 LQKENI. This CDR3 is 15 amino acids long. The CDR3 sequence is CASSPSEGYNSPLHF. The CDR3 DNA follows: TGTGCCAGCTCACCATCAGAGGGGTATAATTCACCCCTCCACTTT.

This chain links TRBV19 with TRBJ2-2; 7 bases match TRBD1. Germline V gene sequence: CDR1 LNHDA, CDR2 SQIVND (reference sequence). The CDR3 totals 14 residues. The V and J ends lost 6 bases and 4 bases, in that order; junction bases with no gene match: 5. The CDR3 DNA is TGTGCCAGTAGACCTGGGACAGTCACCGGGGAGCTGTTTTTT. It is translated as CASRPGTVTGELFF.

Only a few counts were recorded for this clone. The chain couples TRBV5-6 to TRBJ1-2, with D possibly being TRBD1 (6 bases). The CDR3 contains 14 residues. Germline assignment: CDR1 SGHDT and CDR2 YYEEEE. Trimming took 2 bases from V and 5 from J, leaving 13 bases between them. For the CDR3, the DNA is TGTGCCAGCAGCTTCCGGGACACAGAATATGGCTACACCTTC. Encoded protein: CASSFRDTEYGYTF.

V usage is TRBV4-1 and J usage is TRBJ1-4, with 10 bases matching TRBD1. Germline lookup yields CDR1 MGHRA and CDR2 YSYEKL. The length of the CDR3 is 17 residues. V lost 2 bases to trimming and J lost 0 bases; unmatched junction nucleotides: 3. The CDR3 coding sequence is TGCGCCAGCAGCCAACCGGACAGGGGGGCAACTAATGAAAAACTGTTTTTT. Amino acid sequence: CASSQPDRGATNEKLFF.

The V and J genes are TRBV27 and TRBJ2-3; D is unresolved. Trimming pared 2 bases from V and 2 bases from J, leaving 14 bases between. CDR1 is MNHEY and CDR2 is SMNVEV in the germline V gene (reference sequence). The CDR3 length is 16 residues. In nucleotides, the CDR3 is TGTGCCAGCAGTTTAGTAGCCGCCCCGCTCACAGATACGCAGTATTTT. This codes for CASSLVAAPLTDTQYF.

This chain uses TRBV30 with TRBJ1-4; possibly TRBD1 for D (5 bases). Germline V CDR1 and CDR2: GTSNPN, SVGIG (reference sequence). V was cut by 0 bases and J by 8 bases, with 10 bases left in between. This CDR3 is built from 13 residues. CDR3 sequence reads: CAWSVAEGEKLFF. CDR3 DNA sequence: TGTGCCTGGAGTGTGGCGGAGGGGGAAAAACTGTTTTTT.

The chain employs TRBV5-6 and TRBJ2-7, with 7 bases identical to TRBD2. The trim removed 6 bases at V and 3 bases at J, leaving 6 bases unmatched. CDR1 is SGHDT and CDR2 is YYEEEE in the germline V gene. The CDR3 totals 13 residues. The DNA of the CDR3 is TGTGCCAGCACCCGGGACTATATCTACGAGCAGTACTTC. It encodes CASTRDYIYEQYF.

The V and J genes are TRBV7-8 and TRBJ2-5; no definite D call. CDR3 length: 14 amino acids. Trimming took off 7 bases at V and 2 bases at J, with 14 bases between the two ends. Germline V lookup: CDR1 SGHVS, CDR2 FQNEAQ. The CDR3 DNA follows: TGTGCCAGCACCGAAGTAGGAGTACAAGAGACCCAGTACTTC. It encodes CASTEVGVQETQYF.

The chain is built from TRBV10-3 and TRBJ2-3, with 9 nucleotides matching TRBD2. CDR3 length equals 14 residues. The germline CDR1 and CDR2 sequences are ENHRY and SYGVKD. Trimming cost V 8 bases and J 2 bases; bases outside gene matches: 5. The CDR3 sequence: CAIFPSGDTDTQYF. DNA for the CDR3: TGTGCCATCTTCCCTAGCGGGGACACAGATACGCAGTATTTT.

V usage is TRBV6-6 and J usage is TRBJ1-1; tentative D call: TRBD1 (6 bases). The V end was cut by 0 bases, the J end by 4 bases, with 12 bases between. The germline V gene has CDR1 MNHNY and CDR2 SVGAGI (reference sequence). The CDR3 extends over 15 amino acids. CDR3 nucleotides: TGTGCCAGCAGTTACTCGCCCGGGGGCGGCACTGAAGCTTTCTTT. It encodes CASSYSPGGGTEAFF.

The rearrangement links TRBV5-6 to TRBJ2-1; D may be TRBD1 or TRBD2 (7 bases each). The germline CDR1 and CDR2 sequences are SGHDT and YYEEEE. The V end lost 0 bases, the J end lost 9 bases, and 22 bases lay between the germline ends. The CDR3 totals 17 residues. The CDR3 coding sequence is TGTGCCAGCAGCTTGGCCCCCGAGGGGGCGGGGGTAGGTGAGCAGTTCTTC. Its translation: CASSLAPEGAGVGEQFF.

V usage is TRBV7-9 and J usage is TRBJ2-2; D may be TRBD2 (6 bases). In germline, CDR1 is SEHNR, CDR2 FQNEAQ (reference sequence). The V and J ends lost 1 base and 11 bases respectively, with 17 bases between them. This CDR3 is 15 amino acids long. The CDR3 DNA reads as TGTGCCAGCAGCTTAGGGGGACTGACACAGGAAGAGCTGTTTTTT. It encodes CASSLGGLTQEELFF.

The chain uses TRBV29-1 and TRBJ2-5; D is uncertain. Germline V lookup: CDR1 SQVTM, CDR2 ANQGSEA. V was pared by 2 bases and J by 2 bases, with 9 bases between. The CDR3 runs to 13 residues. This chain's CDR3 is CSVELARQETQYF. For the CDR3, the DNA is TGCAGCGTTGAACTGGCGCGACAAGAGACCCAGTACTTC.

The chain has TRBV19 and TRBJ2-2; D is ambiguous. The germline V and J ends were trimmed by 7 bases and 3 bases, with 6 bases remaining between them. Germline V gene sequence: CDR1 LNHDA, CDR2 SQIVND (reference sequence). There are 12 residues in the CDR3. The CDR3 here is CASTLDTGELFF. The CDR3 coding sequence is TGTGCCAGTACCCTAGACACCGGGGAGCTGTTTTTT.

The chain carries TRBV5-4 and TRBJ2-7; D gene ambiguous. The length of the CDR3 is 14 residues. Germline V lookup: CDR1 SGHNT, CDR2 YYREEE (reference sequence). V was shortened by 3 bases and J by 5 bases, with 15 bases between the two germline ends. This CDR3 reads CASSSRGVSHEQYF. The CDR3 DNA reads TGTGCCAGCAGCTCAAGAGGCGTTAGCCACGAGCAGTACTTC.